The rows below give T cell receptor beta chains drawn from one sample of a study of OX40 agonist ivuxolimab in advanced cancers. Clones were read by immunoSEQ multiplex PCR, and TCRdb kept only the in-frame ones, dropping some. This sample has tens of thousands of clones, with around four fifths found just once. The source material was CD4+ or CD8+ T cells sorted from blood, sampled in a trial of the OX40 agonist ivuxolimab. Receptor source: an adult with an advanced solid tumor such as melanoma, head and neck, liver or kidney cancer. Both conserved end residues are part of each CDR3. D genes are given only for firm matches. Expanded clones get a size class; other rows say once, few or many, or leave the size out.

clone size | J gene | V gene | D gene | CDR3 protein | CDR3 DNA
NA | TRBJ2-4 | TRBV4-1 | NA | CASSQEAGRIKNIQYF | TGCGCCAGCAGCCAAGAGGCCGGGCGGATCAAAAACATTCAGTACTTC
NA | TRBJ1-6 | TRBV21-1 | NA | CASSKGCLSGFWTADSPLHF | TGTGCCAGCAGCAAAGGTTGTTTATCGGGCTTTTGGACAGCTGATTCACCCCTCCACTTT
NA | TRBJ1-1 | TRBV29-1 | NA | CSVLGGGLTEAFF | TGCAGCGTTCTCGGAGGGGGGCTCACTGAAGCTTTCTTT
once | TRBJ2-7 | TRBV29-1 | NA | CSVEDIQTYEQYF | TGCAGCGTTGAAGATATACAGACCTACGAGCAGTACTTC
NA | TRBJ2-5 | TRBV20-1 | NA | CSAWNQETQYF | TGCAGTGCTTGGAACCAAGAGACCCAGTACTTC
NA | TRBJ1-3 | TRBV9 | TRBD1 | CASSVEGGDRTSGNTIYF | TGTGCCAGCAGCGTAGAAGGAGGGGACAGAACCTCTGGAAACACCATATATTTT
NA | TRBJ2-2 | TRBV4-2 | NA | CASSLDHSDTGELFF | TGTGCCAGCAGCCTTGATCACTCGGACACCGGGGAGCTGTTTTTT
NA | TRBJ2-1 | TRBV7-2 | NA | CASSLMGSGRITYNEQFF | TGTGCCAGCAGCTTAATGGGGTCGGGGCGAATTACCTACAATGAGCAGTTCTTC
NA | TRBJ2-2 | TRBV6-5 | NA | CASRLLTNTGELFF | TGTGCCAGCAGGCTTTTGACGAACACCGGGGAGCTGTTTTTT
NA | TRBJ1-2 | TRBV7-2 | NA | CASSLDAGAYYGYTF | TGTGCCAGCAGCTTAGACGCGGGGGCGTATTATGGCTACACCTTC
NA | TRBJ1-1 | TRBV20-1 | NA | CSAIKTEAFF | TGCAGTGCCATCAAAACTGAAGCTTTCTTT
NA | TRBJ2-5 | TRBV7-2 | NA | CASSSTETQYF | TGTGCCAGCAGTTCTACAGAGACCCAGTACTTC
few | TRBJ2-4 | TRBV30 | NA | CAWRGSRNIQYF | TGTGCCTGGAGAGGCAGTCGAAACATTCAGTACTTC
NA | TRBJ2-5 | TRBV11-3 | NA | CASSYPLAGDQETQYF | TGTGCCAGCAGCTACCCCCTGGCCGGGGACCAAGAGACCCAGTACTTC
NA | TRBJ2-5 | TRBV10-3 | NA | CATTGRLQETQYF | TGTGCCACCACGGGACGGCTCCAAGAGACCCAGTACTTC
NA | TRBJ2-1 | TRBV27 | TRBD2 | CASRAVPGLGIEPEQFF | TGTGCCAGCAGGGCCGTACCGGGACTAGGGATCGAACCTGAGCAGTTCTTC
NA | TRBJ2-5 | TRBV5-1 | TRBD1 | CASSLATGAGETQYF | TGCGCCAGCAGCTTGGCGACAGGGGCTGGGGAGACCCAGTACTTC
NA | TRBJ1-1 | TRBV7-3 | TRBD1 | CASSLNRGSTEAFF | TGTGCCAGCAGCTTAAACAGGGGGAGCACTGAAGCTTTCTTT
NA | TRBJ1-1 | TRBV6-5 | NA | CASSYNPVTSAEAFF | TGTGCCAGCAGTTACAATCCGGTCACGTCGGCTGAAGCTTTCTTT
NA | TRBJ2-3 | TRBV19 | NA | CASSIPTDTQYF | TGTGCCAGTAGTATTCCGACAGATACGCAGTATTTT
NA | TRBJ1-1 | TRBV7-9 | NA | CASSFMGDTEAFF | TGTGCCAGCAGCTTTATGGGGGACACTGAAGCTTTCTTT
few | TRBJ2-5 | TRBV7-6 | NA | CASSRQLKETQYF | TGTGCCAGCAGCCGACAGTTAAAAGAGACCCAGTACTTC
NA | TRBJ1-5 | TRBV4-3 | NA | CASSQEVRQPQHF | TGCGCCAGCAGCCAAGAAGTGAGGCAGCCCCAGCATTTT
NA | TRBJ2-3 | TRBV19 | NA | CASSPPGHTDTQYF | TGTGCCAGTAGTCCGCCGGGACACACAGATACGCAGTATTTT
NA | TRBJ2-2 | TRBV30 | TRBD2 | CAWRREVELFF | TGTGCCTGGAGGCGGGAGGTGGAGCTGTTTTTT
NA | TRBJ2-7 | TRBV5-1 | NA | CASSLGVAGYEQYF | TGCGCCAGCAGCTTGGGGGTGGCGGGCTACGAGCAGTACTTC
NA | TRBJ2-3 | TRBV4-3 | NA | CASSQEFAGLTGGDTQYF | TGCGCCAGCAGCCAAGAATTCGCGGGACTGACGGGGGGCGATACGCAGTATTTT
NA | TRBJ2-3 | TRBV2 | NA | CASSRTRTDTQYF | TGTGCCAGCAGCCGGACCCGCACAGATACGCAGTATTTT
NA | TRBJ1-1 | TRBV10-3 | TRBD1 | CAIRTGGETEAFF | TGTGCCATCAGGACAGGGGGCGAGACTGAAGCTTTCTTT
NA | TRBJ2-3 | TRBV5-1 | NA | CASSLDSVTQYF | TGCGCCAGCAGCCTGGACAGCGTAACGCAGTATTTT
once | TRBJ1-4 | TRBV5-8 | TRBD1 | CASSFRTGGEKLFF | TGTGCCAGCAGTTTTAGGACAGGAGGAGAAAAACTGTTTTTT
NA | TRBJ2-6 | TRBV11-3 | NA | CASSELESRQSRANVLTF | TGTGCCAGCAGCGAACTTGAATCTCGACAAAGTCGGGCCAACGTCCTGACTTTC
few | TRBJ2-7 | TRBV2 | TRBD2 | CASSAASGASYEQYF | TGTGCCAGCAGTGCCGCTAGCGGAGCCTCCTACGAGCAGTACTTC
NA | TRBJ1-2 | TRBV4-3 | NA | CASSQDVWGLGGYTF | TGCGCCAGCAGCCAAGACGTCTGGGGGCTGGGTGGCTACACCTTC
once | TRBJ1-2 | TRBV6-6 | NA | CASSLGENYGYTF | TGTGCCAGCAGTTTAGGGGAGAACTATGGCTACACCTTC
NA | TRBJ2-3 | TRBV6-5 | TRBD1 | CASAAGGAGTQYF | TGTGCCAGCGCAGCAGGGGGCGCCGGGACGCAGTATTTT
few | TRBJ2-7 | TRBV6-5 | NA | CASSYGQGAYEQYF | TGTGCCAGCAGTTACGGGCAGGGAGCCTACGAGCAGTACTTC